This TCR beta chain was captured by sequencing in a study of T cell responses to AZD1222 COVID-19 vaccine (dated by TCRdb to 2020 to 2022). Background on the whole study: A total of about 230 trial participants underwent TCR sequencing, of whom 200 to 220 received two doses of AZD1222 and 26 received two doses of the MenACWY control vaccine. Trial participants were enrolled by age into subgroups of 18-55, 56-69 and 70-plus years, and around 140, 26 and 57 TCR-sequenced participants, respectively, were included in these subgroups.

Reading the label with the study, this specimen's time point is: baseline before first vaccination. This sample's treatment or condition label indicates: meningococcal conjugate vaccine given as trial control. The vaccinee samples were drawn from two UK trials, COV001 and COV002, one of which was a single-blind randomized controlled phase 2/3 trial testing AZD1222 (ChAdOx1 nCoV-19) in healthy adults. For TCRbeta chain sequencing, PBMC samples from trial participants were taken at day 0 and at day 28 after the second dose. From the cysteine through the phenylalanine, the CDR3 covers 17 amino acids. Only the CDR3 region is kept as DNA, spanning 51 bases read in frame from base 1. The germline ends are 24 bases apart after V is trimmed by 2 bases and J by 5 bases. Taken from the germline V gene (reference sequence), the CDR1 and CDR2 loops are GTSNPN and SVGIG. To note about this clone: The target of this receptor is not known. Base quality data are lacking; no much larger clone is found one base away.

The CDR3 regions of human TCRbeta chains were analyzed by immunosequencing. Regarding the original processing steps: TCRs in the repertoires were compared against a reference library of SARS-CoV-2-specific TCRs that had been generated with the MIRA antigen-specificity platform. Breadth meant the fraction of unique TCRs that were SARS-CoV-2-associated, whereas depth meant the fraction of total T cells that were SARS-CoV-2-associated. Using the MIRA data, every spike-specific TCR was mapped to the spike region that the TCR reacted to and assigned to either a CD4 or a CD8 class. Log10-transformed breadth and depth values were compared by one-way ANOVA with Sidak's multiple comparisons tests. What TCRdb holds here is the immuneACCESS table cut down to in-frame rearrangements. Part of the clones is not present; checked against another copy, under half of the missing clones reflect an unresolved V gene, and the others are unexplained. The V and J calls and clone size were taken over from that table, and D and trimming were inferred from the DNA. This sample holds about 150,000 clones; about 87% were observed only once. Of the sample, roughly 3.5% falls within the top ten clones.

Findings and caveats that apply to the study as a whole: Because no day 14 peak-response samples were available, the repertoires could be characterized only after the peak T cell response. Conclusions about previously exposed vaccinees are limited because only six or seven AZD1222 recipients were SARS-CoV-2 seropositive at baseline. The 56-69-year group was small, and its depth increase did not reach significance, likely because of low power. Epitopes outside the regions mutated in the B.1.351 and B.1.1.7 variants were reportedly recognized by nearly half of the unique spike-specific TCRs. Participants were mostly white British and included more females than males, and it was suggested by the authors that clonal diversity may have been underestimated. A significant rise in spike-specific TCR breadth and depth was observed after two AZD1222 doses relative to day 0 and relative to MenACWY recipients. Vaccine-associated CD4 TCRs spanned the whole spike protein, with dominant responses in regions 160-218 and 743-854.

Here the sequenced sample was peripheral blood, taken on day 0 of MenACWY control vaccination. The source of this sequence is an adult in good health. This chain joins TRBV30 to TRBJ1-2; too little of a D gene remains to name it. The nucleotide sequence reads TGTGCCTGGAGTTCAAGTTTACGGCTGAGGACTTTGTATGGCTACACCTTC. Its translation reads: CAWSSSLRLRTLYGYTF.